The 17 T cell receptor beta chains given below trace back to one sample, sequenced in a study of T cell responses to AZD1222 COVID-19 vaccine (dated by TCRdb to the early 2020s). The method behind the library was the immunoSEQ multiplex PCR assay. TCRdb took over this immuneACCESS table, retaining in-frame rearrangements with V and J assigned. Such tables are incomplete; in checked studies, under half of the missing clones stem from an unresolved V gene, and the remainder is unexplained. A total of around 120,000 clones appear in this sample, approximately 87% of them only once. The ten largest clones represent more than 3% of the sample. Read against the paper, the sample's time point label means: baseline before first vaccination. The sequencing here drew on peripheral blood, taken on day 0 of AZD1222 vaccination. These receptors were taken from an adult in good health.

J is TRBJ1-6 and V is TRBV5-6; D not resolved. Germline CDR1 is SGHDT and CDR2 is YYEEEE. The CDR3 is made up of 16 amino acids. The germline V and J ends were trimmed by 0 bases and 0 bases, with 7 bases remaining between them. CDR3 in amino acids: CASSLEVSSYNSPLHF. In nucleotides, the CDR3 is TGTGCCAGCAGCTTGGAAGTTAGCTCCTATAATTCACCCCTCCACTTT.

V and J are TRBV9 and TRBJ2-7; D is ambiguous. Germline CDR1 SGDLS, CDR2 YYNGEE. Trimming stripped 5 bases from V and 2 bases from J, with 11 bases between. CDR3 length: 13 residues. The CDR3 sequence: CASSLDGAYEQYF. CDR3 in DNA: TGTGCCAGCAGTCTTGACGGAGCCTACGAGCAGTACTTC.

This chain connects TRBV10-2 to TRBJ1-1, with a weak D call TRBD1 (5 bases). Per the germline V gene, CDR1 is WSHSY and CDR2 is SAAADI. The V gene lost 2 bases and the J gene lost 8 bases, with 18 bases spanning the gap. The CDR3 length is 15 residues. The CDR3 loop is CASSETGAQGLEAFF. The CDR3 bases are TGCGCCAGCAGTGAGACTGGGGCGCAAGGTTTAGAAGCTTTCTTT.

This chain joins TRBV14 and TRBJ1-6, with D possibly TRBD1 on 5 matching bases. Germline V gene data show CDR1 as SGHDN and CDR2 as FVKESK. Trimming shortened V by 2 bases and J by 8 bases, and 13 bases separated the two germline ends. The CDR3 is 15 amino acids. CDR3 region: CASSQQGWSDSPLHF. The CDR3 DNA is TGTGCCAGCAGCCAACAGGGTTGGTCGGATTCACCCCTCCACTTT.

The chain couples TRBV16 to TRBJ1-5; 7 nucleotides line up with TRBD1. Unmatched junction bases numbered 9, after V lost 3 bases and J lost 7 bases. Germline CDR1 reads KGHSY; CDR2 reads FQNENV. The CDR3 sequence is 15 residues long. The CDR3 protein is CASSHSGQADQPQHF. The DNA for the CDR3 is TGTGCCAGCAGCCATTCAGGACAGGCCGACCAGCCCCAGCATTTT.

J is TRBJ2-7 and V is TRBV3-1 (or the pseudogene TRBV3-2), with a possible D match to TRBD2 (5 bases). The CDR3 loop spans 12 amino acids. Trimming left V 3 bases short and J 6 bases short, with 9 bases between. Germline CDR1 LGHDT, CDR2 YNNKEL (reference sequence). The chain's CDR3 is CASSQTGSEQYF. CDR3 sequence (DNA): TGTGCCAGCAGCCAGACGGGGAGCGAGCAGTACTTC.

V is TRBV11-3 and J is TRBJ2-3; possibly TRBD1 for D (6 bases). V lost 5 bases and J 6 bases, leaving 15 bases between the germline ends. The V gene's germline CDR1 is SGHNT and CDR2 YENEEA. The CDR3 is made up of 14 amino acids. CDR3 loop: CASSPGVLSDTQYF. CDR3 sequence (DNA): TGTGCCAGCAGCCCAGGGGTACTATCGGATACGCAGTATTTT.

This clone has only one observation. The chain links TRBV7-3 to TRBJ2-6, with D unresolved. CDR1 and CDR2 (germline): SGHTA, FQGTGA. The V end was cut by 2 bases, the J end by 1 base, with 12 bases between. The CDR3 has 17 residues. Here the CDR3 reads CASSLSADWSGANVLTF. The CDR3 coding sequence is TGTGCCAGCAGCTTATCCGCCGACTGGTCTGGGGCCAACGTCCTGACTTTC.

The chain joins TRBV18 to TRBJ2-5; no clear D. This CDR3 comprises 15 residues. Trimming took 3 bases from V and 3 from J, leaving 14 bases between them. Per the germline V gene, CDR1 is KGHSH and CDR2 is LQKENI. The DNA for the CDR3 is TGTGCCAGCTCACCGCCCCTCAGCGCCGAAGAGACCCAGTACTTC. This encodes CASSPPLSAEETQYF.

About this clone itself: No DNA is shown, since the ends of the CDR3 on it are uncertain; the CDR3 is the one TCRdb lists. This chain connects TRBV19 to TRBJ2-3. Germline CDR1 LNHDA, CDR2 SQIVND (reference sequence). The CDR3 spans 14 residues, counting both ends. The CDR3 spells CASTSGPGTDTQYF.

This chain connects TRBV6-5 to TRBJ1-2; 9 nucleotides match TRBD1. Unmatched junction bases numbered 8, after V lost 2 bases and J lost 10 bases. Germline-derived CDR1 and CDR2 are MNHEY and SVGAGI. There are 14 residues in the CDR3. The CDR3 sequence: CASSYTGQGRVYTF. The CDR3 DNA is TGTGCCAGCAGTTACACAGGACAGGGGCGGGTCTACACCTTC.

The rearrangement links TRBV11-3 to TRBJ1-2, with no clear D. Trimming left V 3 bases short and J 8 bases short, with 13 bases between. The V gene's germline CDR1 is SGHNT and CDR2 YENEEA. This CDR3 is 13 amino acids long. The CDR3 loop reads CASSFSGGGGYTF. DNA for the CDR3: TGTGCCAGCAGCTTTTCAGGAGGAGGAGGCTACACCTTC.

In nucleotides, the CDR3 is TGCAGCGGTGGGCAGGGTACTGGGCTAGGGGGCTACACCTTC. Its protein is CSGGQGTGLGGYTF. The gene calls are TRBV29-1 and TRBJ1-2; D may be TRBD1 (5 bases). The CDR3 sequence is 14 residues long. CDR1 is SQVTM, CDR2 ANQGSEA, per germline. The ends were cut back, 7 bases at V and 8 bases at J, with 23 bases in the middle.

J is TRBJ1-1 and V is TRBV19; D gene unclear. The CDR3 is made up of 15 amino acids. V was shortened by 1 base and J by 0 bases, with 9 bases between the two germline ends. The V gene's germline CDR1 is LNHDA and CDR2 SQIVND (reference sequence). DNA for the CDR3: TGTGCCAGTAGTATAGGGGAAGGAATGAACACTGAAGCTTTCTTT. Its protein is CASSIGEGMNTEAFF. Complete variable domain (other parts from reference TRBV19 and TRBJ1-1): DGGITQSPKYLFRKEGQNVTLSCEQNLNHDAMYWYRQDPGQGLRLIYYSQIVNDFQKGDIAEGYSVSREKKESFPLTVTSAQKNPTAFYLCASSIGEGMNTEAFFGQGTRLTVV.

In DNA, the CDR3 is TGTGCCAGCAGCGTAGCTTGGGGCTCCTCCTACAATGAGCAGTTCTTC. This translates into CASSVAWGSSYNEQFF. This chain joins TRBV9 and TRBJ2-1, with D maybe TRBD1 (5 bases). In germline, CDR1 is SGDLS, CDR2 YYNGEE. This CDR3 contains 16 residues. V dropped 0 bases and J dropped 0 bases, with 10 bases sitting between them.

The CDR3 region is CASSYRGGYTF. CDR3 sequence (DNA): TGTGCCAGCAGCTACAGGGGAGGCTACACCTTC. This rearrangement joins TRBV6-5 to TRBJ1-2; 7 positions agree with TRBD1. Germline values: CDR1 MNHEY, CDR2 SVGAGI. V gave up 6 bases and J gave up 8 bases; unmatched junction bases: 3. This CDR3 region has 11 residues.

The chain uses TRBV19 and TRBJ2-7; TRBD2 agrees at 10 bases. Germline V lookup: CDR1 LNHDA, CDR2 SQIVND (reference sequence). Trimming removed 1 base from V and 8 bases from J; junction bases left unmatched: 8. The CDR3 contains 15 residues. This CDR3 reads CASSIGPSGGPQQYF. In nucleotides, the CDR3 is TGTGCCAGTAGTATAGGGCCTAGCGGGGGACCCCAGCAGTACTTC.